Below, one T cell receptor (beta chain) is given with its context. The sample comes from a study of CD8 T cells in Susac syndrome. The RNA, about 0.45 to 1 ug, was put through reverse transcription using random hexamers. TCRdb reprocessed the immunoSEQ multiplex PCR reads with MiXCR, giving one entry per CDR3 protein. Of about 140,000 distinct CDR3 sequences in the sample, approximately 95% were seen once. This CDR3 is built from 14 residues. Germline V gene sequence: CDR1 SEHNR, CDR2 FQNEAQ (reference sequence). The germline V and J ends were trimmed by 4 bases and 4 bases, with 13 bases remaining between them.

The clonotype was recovered from a human donor with Susac syndrome. The specimen sequenced was CD8+ T cells from PBMCs. This chain joins TRBV7-9 and TRBJ1-2; TRBD1 is a possible D gene (5 bases). CDR3 coding DNA: TGTGCCAGCAGCTCGCAGACGGGACCCTATGGCTACACCTTC. Translation: CASSSQTGPYGYTF.